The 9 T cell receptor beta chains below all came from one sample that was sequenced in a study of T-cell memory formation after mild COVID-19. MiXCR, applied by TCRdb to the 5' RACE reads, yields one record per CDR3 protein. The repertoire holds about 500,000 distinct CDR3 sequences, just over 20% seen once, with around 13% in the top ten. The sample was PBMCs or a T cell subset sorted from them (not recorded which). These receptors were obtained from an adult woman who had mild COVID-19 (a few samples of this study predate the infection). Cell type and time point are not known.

In DNA, the CDR3 is TGTGCCAGCAGCTTCACGCAGGGGTTTGAGCAGTTCTTC. Protein sequence: CASSFTQGFEQFF. The chain joins TRBV5-4 to TRBJ2-1; a possible D gene is TRBD1 (6 bases). Per germline, CDR1 SGHNT and CDR2 YYREEE (reference sequence). The V gene lost 2 bases and the J gene lost 9 bases, with 12 bases spanning the gap. The CDR3 is made up of 13 amino acids.

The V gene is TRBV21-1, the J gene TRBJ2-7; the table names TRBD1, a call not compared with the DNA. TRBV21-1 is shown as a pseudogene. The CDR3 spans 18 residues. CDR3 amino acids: CASSDPGEGRGRSYEQYF. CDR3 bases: TGTGCCAGCAGCGATCCAGGGGAAGGCAGGGGGCGTTCCTACGAGCAGTACTTC.

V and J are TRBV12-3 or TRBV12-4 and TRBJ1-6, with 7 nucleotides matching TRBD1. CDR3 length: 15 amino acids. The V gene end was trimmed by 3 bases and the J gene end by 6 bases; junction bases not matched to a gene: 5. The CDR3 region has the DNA TGTGCCAGCAGTTTCAAGGGGGCCGGTAATTCACCCCTCCACTTT. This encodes CASSFKGAGNSPLHF.

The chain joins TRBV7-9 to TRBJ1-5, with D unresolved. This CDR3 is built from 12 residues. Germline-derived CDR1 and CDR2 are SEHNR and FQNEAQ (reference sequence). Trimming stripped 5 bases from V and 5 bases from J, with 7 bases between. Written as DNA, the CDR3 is TGTGCCAGCAGCGACACTCATCAGCCCCAGCATTTT. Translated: CASSDTHQPQHF.

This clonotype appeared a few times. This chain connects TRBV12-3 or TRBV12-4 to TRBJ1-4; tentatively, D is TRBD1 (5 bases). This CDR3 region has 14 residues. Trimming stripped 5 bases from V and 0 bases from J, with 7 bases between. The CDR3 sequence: CASSAGATNEKLFF. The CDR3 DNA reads TGTGCCAGCAGTGCGGGGGCAACTAATGAAAAACTGTTTTTT.

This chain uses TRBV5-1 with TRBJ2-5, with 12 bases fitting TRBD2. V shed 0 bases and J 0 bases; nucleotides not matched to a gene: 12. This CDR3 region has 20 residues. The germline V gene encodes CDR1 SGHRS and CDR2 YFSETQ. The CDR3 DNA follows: TGCGCCAGCAGCTTGGCCAACTCCGCCGGACTAGCGGGGAACCAAGAGACCCAGTACTTC. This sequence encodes CASSLANSAGLAGNQETQYF.

CDR3 loop: CATSDGTSGANVLTF. The CDR3 region has the DNA TGTGCCACCAGTGATGGGACTTCTGGGGCCAACGTCCTGACTTTC. The chain couples TRBV24-1 to TRBJ2-6; the D gene is possibly TRBD2 (6 bases). This CDR3 region has 15 residues. Trimming shortened V by 3 bases and J by 1 base, and 6 bases separated the two germline ends. Germline lookup yields CDR1 KGHDR and CDR2 SFDVKD.

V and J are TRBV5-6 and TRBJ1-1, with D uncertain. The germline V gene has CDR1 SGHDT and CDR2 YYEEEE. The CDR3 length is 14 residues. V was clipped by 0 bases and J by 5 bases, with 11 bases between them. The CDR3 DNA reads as TGTGCCAGCAGCTTGGGAGTGTTAGGGACTGAAGCTTTCTTT. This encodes CASSLGVLGTEAFF.

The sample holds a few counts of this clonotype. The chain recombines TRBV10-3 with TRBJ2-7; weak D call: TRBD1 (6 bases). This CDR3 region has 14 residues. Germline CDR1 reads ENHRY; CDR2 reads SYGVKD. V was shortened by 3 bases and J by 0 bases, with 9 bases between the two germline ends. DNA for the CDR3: TGTGCCATCAGTGAAACAGGGCTCTCCTACGAGCAGTACTTC. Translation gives CAISETGLSYEQYF.